Below are 5 T cell receptor beta chains sequenced from a single sample in a study of T cell responses to AZD1222 COVID-19 vaccine. This table comes from immunoSEQ multiplex PCR, and its TCRdb copy is limited to in-frame clones, with some not included. This sample has 150,000 to 200,000 clones, with approximately 94% found just once. The sample in question was peripheral blood, obtained on day 0 of AZD1222 vaccination. These TCRs come from an adult in good health.

The V and J genes are TRBV11-1 and TRBJ2-7, with 8 bases that match TRBD2. CDR1 and CDR2 (germline): SGHAT, FQDESV (reference sequence). The J segment lost 4 bases and the V segment lost 1 base, leaving 3 bases of the junction unmatched. This CDR3 is built from 14 residues. The CDR3 DNA reads as TGTGCCAGCAGCTTAGTAGCGGGACGATACGAGCAGTACTTC. Translating gives CASSLVAGRYEQYF.

The chain links TRBV15 to TRBJ1-1, with TRBD1 as a possible D gene (6 bases). V shed 3 bases and J shed 1 base, with 9 bases lying between them. Germline-derived CDR1 and CDR2 are LNHNV and YYDKDF (reference sequence). The CDR3 is made up of 14 amino acids. The CDR3 region has the DNA TGTGCCACCAGCAGGGGGACAACGAACACTGAAGCTTTCTTT. Its protein product is CATSRGTTNTEAFF.

In the case of this clone: At one end the junction does not follow the germline gene, possibly because of a read error. The gene calls are TRBV4-3 and TRBJ1-2, with TRBD1 as a possible D gene (5 bases). The germline V gene has CDR1 LGHNA and CDR2 YSLEER. The CDR3 length is 13 residues. The CDR3 DNA sequence: TGCGCCAGCAGCCCCCGGGACCGCCAGCTTTTATACTTC. It is translated as CASSPRDRQLLYF.

V and J are TRBV30 and TRBJ1-4; D call uncertain. CDR1 and CDR2 from the germline V gene are GTSNPN and SVGIG (reference sequence). The CDR3 loop spans 14 amino acids. V lost 1 base and J 3 bases, leaving 9 bases between the germline ends. The CDR3: CAWSDLIPNEKLFF. Written as DNA, the CDR3 is TGTGCCTGGAGTGATCTTATACCTAATGAAAAACTGTTTTTT.

The chain is built from TRBV5-4 and TRBJ2-7; D remains ambiguous. The ends were cut back, 0 bases at V and 4 bases at J, with 8 bases in the middle. The CDR3 covers 13 residues. Germline loops: CDR1 SGHNT, CDR2 YYREEE (reference sequence). CDR3 bases: TGTGCCAGCAGCTTGGAAGGGTGGTACGAGCAGTACTTC. Its protein product is CASSLEGWYEQYF.